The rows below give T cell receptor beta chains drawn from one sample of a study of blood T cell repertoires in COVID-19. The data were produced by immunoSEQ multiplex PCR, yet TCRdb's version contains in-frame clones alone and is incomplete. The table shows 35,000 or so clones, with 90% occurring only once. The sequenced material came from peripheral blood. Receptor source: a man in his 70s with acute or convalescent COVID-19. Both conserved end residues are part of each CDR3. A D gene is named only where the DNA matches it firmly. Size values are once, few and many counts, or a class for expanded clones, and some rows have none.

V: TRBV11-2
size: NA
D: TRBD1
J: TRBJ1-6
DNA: TGTGCCAGCAGCTTAGATTCTGCAGGGGGCCGTTCACCCCTCCACTTT
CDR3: CASSLDSAGGRSPLHF

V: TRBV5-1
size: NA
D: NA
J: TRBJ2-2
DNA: TGCGCCAGCAGCTTGGGTCCGACCGGGGAGCTGTTTTTT
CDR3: CASSLGPTGELFF

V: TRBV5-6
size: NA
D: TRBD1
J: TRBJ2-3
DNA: TGTGCCAGCAGCTTGGGGGGACAGGGTATAGATACGCAGTATTTT
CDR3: CASSLGGQGIDTQYF

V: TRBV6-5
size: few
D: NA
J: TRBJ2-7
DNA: TGTGCCAGCATATCGGACAGCCCCTACGAGCAGTACTTC
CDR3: CASISDSPYEQYF

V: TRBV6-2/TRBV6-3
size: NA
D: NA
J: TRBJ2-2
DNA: TGTGCCAGCAGTGTCCTTCTAGGAGTCGGGGAGCTGTTTTTT
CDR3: CASSVLLGVGELFF

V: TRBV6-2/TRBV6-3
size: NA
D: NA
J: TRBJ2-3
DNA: TGTGCCAGCAGTAGATCCTCCCAGATGCCGGATACGCAGTATTTT
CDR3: CASSRSSQMPDTQYF

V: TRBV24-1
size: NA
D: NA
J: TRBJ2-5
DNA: TGTGCCACCAGTGACTCCCCCGGGACATCTTTACAAGAGACCCAGTACTTC
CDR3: CATSDSPGTSLQETQYF

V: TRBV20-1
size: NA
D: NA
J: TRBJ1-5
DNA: TGCAGTGCTAGTCAGTCTGATCAGCCCCAGCATTTT
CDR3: CSASQSDQPQHF

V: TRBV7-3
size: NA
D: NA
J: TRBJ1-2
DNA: TGTGCCAGCAGCGAAACAGGGTCCTATGGCTACACCTTC
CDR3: CASSETGSYGYTF

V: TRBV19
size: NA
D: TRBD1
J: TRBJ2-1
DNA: TGTGCCAGTAGTATAGATCGAGGACAGGGATTATGGAATGAGCAGTTCTTC
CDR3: CASSIDRGQGLWNEQFF

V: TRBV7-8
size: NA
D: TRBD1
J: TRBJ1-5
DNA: TGTGCCAGCAGCTTAGGTTACAGGGGCTATAGCAATCAGCCCCAGCATTTT
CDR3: CASSLGYRGYSNQPQHF

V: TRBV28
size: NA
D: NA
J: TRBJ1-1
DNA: TGTGCCACAACGGGGATCACTGAAGCTTTCTTT
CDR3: CATTGITEAFF

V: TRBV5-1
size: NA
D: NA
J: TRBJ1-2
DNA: TGCGCCAGCAGCTTATTGGGGGCGGACTATGGCTACACCTTC
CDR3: CASSLLGADYGYTF

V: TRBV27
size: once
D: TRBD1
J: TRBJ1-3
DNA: TGTGCCAGCAGTTCGCAGGGGGCCCCCGGAAACACCATATATTTT
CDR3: CASSSQGAPGNTIYF

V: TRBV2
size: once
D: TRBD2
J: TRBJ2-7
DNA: TGTGCCAGCAGTGAACCCCGGACTAGCGGGTATTCCTACGAGCAGTACTTC
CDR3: CASSEPRTSGYSYEQYF

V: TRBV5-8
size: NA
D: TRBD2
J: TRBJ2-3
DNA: TGTGCCAGCAGCCAAGCAGGTGTCGGGAGGGGTGCAGATACGCAGTATTTT
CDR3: CASSQAGVGRGADTQYF

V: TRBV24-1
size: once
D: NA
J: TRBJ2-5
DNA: TGTGCCACCAGTGACCCCGCAAGGGAAGGAGGAGAGACCCAGTACTTC
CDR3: CATSDPAREGGETQYF